The T cell receptor (beta chain) described here comes from a study of read filtering for tumor transcriptome and immune sequencing. Study details: TCR-mapped reads were about 3.5 to 10.27 million with IR-seq versus roughly 75 to 1,400 with RNA-seq. General study points: Sorted CD138-negative bone marrow cells were not purified T cells.

This CDR3 region has 13 residues. Trimming took off 4 bases at V and 5 bases at J, with 11 bases between the two ends. From germline, CDR1 is LNHDA and CDR2 SQIVND (reference sequence). This clonotype was counted many times. The antigen is undetermined. The library was built from approximately 400 ng RNA with molecular barcoded adaptors for alpha/delta and beta/gamma chains. TCRdb re-derived calls from the reads in MiXCR, one entry per CDR3 protein. The repertoire holds more than 55,000 distinct CDR3 sequences, 20% to 25% seen once, with about a sixth in the top ten. The chain carries TRBV19 and TRBJ2-5, with D perhaps assigned TRBD1 or TRBD2 (6 bases each). This receptor was taken from a donor aged 40 or older with multiple myeloma. The sample comprised a population of CD138-negative cells sorted from bone marrow. The CDR3 DNA follows: TGTGCCAGTAGTACCTCGGGGGCTGAGACCCAGTACTTC. This translates into CASSTSGAETQYF.